The rows below give T cell receptor beta chains drawn from one sample of a study of CD8 T cells in ankylosing spondylitis. TCRdb reanalysed the 5' RACE reads using MiXCR and keeps one entry per CDR3 protein. Among 150,000 to 200,000 distinct CDR3 sequences listed, about an eighth were seen once. The sequenced sample consisted of blood, either unsorted or a sorted T cell fraction (not recorded which). These receptors all come from a female donor with ankylosing spondylitis or in good health (not recorded which). Each CDR3 is given with its conserved first and last residue. D genes are given only for firm matches. Only part of the rows carry a size: once, few, many, or a class if the clone is expanded.

clone size,D gene,V gene,J gene,CDR3 DNA,CDR3 protein
NA,NA,TRBV4-3,TRBJ2-3,TGCGCCAGCAGCCCATCCGGGGCAGAGCGCACAGATACGCAGTATTTT,CASSPSGAERTDTQYF
many,TRBD1,TRBV13,TRBJ2-1,TGTGCCAGCAGCCACCGGGACAGGGGTTCCCACAATGAGCAGTTCTTC,CASSHRDRGSHNEQFF
few,NA,TRBV12-3/TRBV12-4,TRBJ2-1,TGTGCCAGCAAGCCCTTTAGCGCATCCTACAATGAGCAGTTCTTC,CASKPFSASYNEQFF
few,NA,TRBV27,TRBJ1-2,TGTGCCAGCAGTTTATATTCGGCAGCGAGTAACTATGGCTACACCTTC,CASSLYSAASNYGYTF
many,TRBD2,TRBV19,TRBJ2-1,TGTGCCAGTAAAAAGCGGGAGATGAATGAGCAGTTCTTC,CASKKREMNEQFF
NA,NA,TRBV4-2,TRBJ2-3,TGTGCCAGCAGCCAAGGGCAAACCGCAGATACGCAGTATTTT,CASSQGQTADTQYF
NA,NA,TRBV7-6,TRBJ2-7,TGTGCCAGCAGCTTAGGGTCCCGGGACGCAGCCTACGAGCAGTACTTC,CASSLGSRDAAYEQYF
NA,NA,TRBV20-1,TRBJ2-3,TGCAGGGGCGGACACGGAAACACAGATACGCAGTATTTT,CRGGHGNTDTQYF
NA,TRBD1,TRBV6-2/TRBV6-3,TRBJ1-5,TGTGCCAGCGGGGGACAGGGAAAATCGCAGCCCCAGCATTTT,CASGGQGKSQPQHF
many,NA,TRBV28,TRBJ1-3,TGTGCCAGCAGGACGTCCGACTCTGGAAACACCATATATTTT,CASRTSDSGNTIYF
many,TRBD1,TRBV5-1,TRBJ1-5,TGCGCCAGCAGCTTACAGGGGGATAGCAATCAGCCCCAGCATTTT,CASSLQGDSNQPQHF
many,TRBD1,TRBV6-5,TRBJ1-6,TGTGCCAGCAGTTACCCCGGACAGGGGCGGAATTCACCCCTCCACTTT,CASSYPGQGRNSPLHF
many,NA,TRBV5-1,TRBJ2-3,TGCGCCAGCAGCTTGGCCCCCGGCAGCACAGATACGCAGTATTTT,CASSLAPGSTDTQYF
many,TRBD1,TRBV27,TRBJ1-6,TGTGCCAGCAGTTCTCCTGCTGAGACAGGGAATAATTCACCCCTCCACTTT,CASSSPAETGNNSPLHF
many,TRBD2,TRBV7-2,TRBJ2-1,TGTGCCAGCAGCTCCCTCGGACTAGCGGACAATGAGCAGTTCTTC,CASSSLGLADNEQFF
many,TRBD1,TRBV14,TRBJ2-5,TGTGCCAGCAGCCCGGACAGGCAAGAGACCCAGTACTTC,CASSPDRQETQYF
NA,TRBD2,TRBV11-3,TRBJ2-1,TGTGCCAGCAGCTTAGGGGCTAGCGGCCACAATGAGCAGTTCTTC,CASSLGASGHNEQFF
many,TRBD1,TRBV30,TRBJ2-3,TGTGCCTGCCGGGACAGGGGCACAGATACGCAGTATTTT,CACRDRGTDTQYF
many,NA,TRBV12-3/TRBV12-4,TRBJ1-2,TGTGCCACTACCTCACCGGGGGGATATGGCTACACCTTC,CATTSPGGYGYTF
NA,NA,TRBV3-1,TRBJ1-2,TGTGCCAGCAGCCGTCAAACCATAAGGGGTGGCTACACCTTC,CASSRQTIRGGYTF
NA,NA,TRBV20-1,TRBJ2-5,TGCAGTGCTAGAGCGGACAGTCAACAAGAGACCCAGTACTTC,CSARADSQQETQYF
many,NA,TRBV18,TRBJ1-5,TGTGCCAGCTCACCAGGGTGGGATCAGCCCCAGCATTTT,CASSPGWDQPQHF
few,NA,TRBV15,TRBJ1-5,TGTGCCACCAGCAGAGTAGGGGTGGCTCAGCCCCAGCATTTT,CATSRVGVAQPQHF
NA,TRBD2,TRBV7-9,TRBJ2-1,TGTGCCAGCAGCATCCTAACTAGCGGGATGGGGGATGAGCAGTTCTTC,CASSILTSGMGDEQFF
many,TRBD2,TRBV7-2,TRBJ2-1,TGTGCCAGCATCTGGGACAGCGGGAGGGGCGATGAGCAGTTCTTC,CASIWDSGRGDEQFF
many,NA,TRBV7-2,TRBJ2-5,TGTGCCAGCAGCCGACCCTCATTAGAGACCCAGTACTTC,CASSRPSLETQYF
NA,NA,TRBV5-1,TRBJ2-7,TGCGCCAGCAGCTTAGACCCGGGACAGCAGTACTTC,CASSLDPGQQYF
many,TRBD1,TRBV11-2,TRBJ2-1,TGTGCCAGCACCCGTGACAGGGACAATGAGCAGTTCTTC,CASTRDRDNEQFF
NA,NA,TRBV7-2,TRBJ1-1,TGTGCCAGCAGCTTGCGACGCGACAACACTGAAGCTTTCTTT,CASSLRRDNTEAFF
few,TRBD1,TRBV20-1,TRBJ2-3,TGCAGTGCGGGACAGGGAGGGCGGGCGAGGACAGATACGCAGTATTTT,CSAGQGGRARTDTQYF
NA,NA,TRBV7-2,TRBJ2-1,TGTGCCAGCAGCTTACGGGGTCTAGCCGGAGGGTATGAGCAGTTCTTC,CASSLRGLAGGYEQFF
few,NA,TRBV30,TRBJ1-4,TGTGCCTGGAGAATTGGGTTGGATGAAAAACTGTTTTTT,CAWRIGLDEKLFF
many,NA,TRBV6-2/TRBV6-3,TRBJ1-2,TGTGCCAGCAGTTACGGTGGCAGGGCCCAGAGCTACACCTTC,CASSYGGRAQSYTF
few,NA,TRBV7-2,TRBJ1-4,TGTGCCAGCAGCTTGGGGGGAAAGGATGAAAAACTGTTTTTT,CASSLGGKDEKLFF
many,TRBD1,TRBV6-1,TRBJ2-2,TGTGCCAGCAGGTCCGGGACAGCGAACACCGGGGAGCTGTTTTTT,CASRSGTANTGELFF
NA,TRBD2,TRBV11-2,TRBJ2-2,TGTGCCAGCAGCCGACTAGCTAGACGGACCGGGGAGCTGTTTTTT,CASSRLARRTGELFF
many,NA,TRBV24-1,TRBJ2-2,TGTGCCACCAGCCCCCCCGCGGACACCGGGGAGCTGTTTTTT,CATSPPADTGELFF
few,NA,TRBV7-9,TRBJ2-3,TGTGCCGGCACACTCCATGCCGGGAGCACAGATACGCAGTATTTT,CAGTLHAGSTDTQYF
once,NA,TRBV12-3/TRBV12-4,TRBJ1-2,TGTGCCAGCACCTCTTCTGGGGGGCAAAATGGCTACACCTTC,CASTSSGGQNGYTF
few,NA,TRBV12-3/TRBV12-4,TRBJ2-7,TGTGCCAGCAGTCTCGCCGGGCCCCAGGCCCTCGAGCAGTACTTC,CASSLAGPQALEQYF
few,NA,TRBV28,TRBJ2-2,TGTGCCAGCAGTTTATCCGGTACTAAGAGGCCCGGGGAGCTGTTTTTT,CASSLSGTKRPGELFF
many,TRBD2,TRBV3-1,TRBJ2-1,TGTGCCAGCAGCCAAGGACTACGGCTAGCGGGTCTCAATGAGCAGTTCTTC,CASSQGLRLAGLNEQFF
NA,NA,TRBV12-3/TRBV12-4,TRBJ2-1,TGTGCCAGCGGGCTCGACAGTCACAATGAGCAGTTCTTC,CASGLDSHNEQFF
many,TRBD2,TRBV5-1,TRBJ2-7,TGCGCCAGCAGTACTCTAGCGGACTCCTACGAGCAGTACTTC,CASSTLADSYEQYF